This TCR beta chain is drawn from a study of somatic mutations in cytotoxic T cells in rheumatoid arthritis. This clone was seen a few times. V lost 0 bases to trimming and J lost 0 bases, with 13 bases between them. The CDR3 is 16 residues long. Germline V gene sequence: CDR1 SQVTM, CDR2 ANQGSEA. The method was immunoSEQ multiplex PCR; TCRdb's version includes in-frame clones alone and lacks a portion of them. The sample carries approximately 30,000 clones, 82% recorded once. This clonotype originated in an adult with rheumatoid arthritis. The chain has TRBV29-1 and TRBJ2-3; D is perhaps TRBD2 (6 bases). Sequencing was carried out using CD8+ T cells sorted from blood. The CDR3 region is CSVEEWGETSTDTQYF. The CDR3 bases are TGCAGCGTTGAAGAATGGGGGGAAACTAGCACAGATACGCAGTATTTT.